The 20 T cell receptor beta chains given below trace back to one sample, sequenced in a study of graft-versus-host responses after intestinal transplantation. Libraries were prepared by immunoSEQ multiplex PCR; TCRdb keeps only in-frame clonotypes and omits some of them. The data hold tens of thousands of clones, with about 93% observed a single time. These receptors lack a known antigen. This material consisted of unstimulated CD4+ T cells sorted from spleen or lymph node cells, taken before transplant. These receptor sequences come from a human donor who was the organ donor for an intestinal transplant.

This clone was detected only a few times. The chain carries TRBV30 and TRBJ1-1; 7 bases are a match to TRBD1. V trimming: 1 base; J trimming: 10 bases; junction bases outside the gene matches: 0. This CDR3 region has 10 residues. Germline V gene lookup returns CDR1 GTSNPN and CDR2 SVGIG (reference sequence). The CDR3 sequence is CAWSGQGAFF. In nucleotides, the CDR3 is TGTGCCTGGAGTGGACAGGGAGCTTTCTTT.

CDR3 protein: CASSEQGFGLMETQYF. Written as DNA, the CDR3 is TGTGCCAGCAGCGAACAGGGTTTTGGGCTAATGGAGACCCAGTACTTC. The chain is built from TRBV14 and TRBJ2-5, with D possibly TRBD1 on 6 matching bases. Trimming shortened V by 5 bases and J by 5 bases, and 21 bases separated the two germline ends. Germline V gene lookup returns CDR1 SGHDN and CDR2 FVKESK. CDR3 length equals 16 residues.

The chain recombines TRBV2 with TRBJ1-2; TRBD1 is a possible D gene (6 bases). Germline V gene data show CDR1 as SNHLY and CDR2 as FYNNEI. V shed 2 bases and J shed 5 bases, with 15 bases lying between them. The CDR3 consists of 15 residues. CDR3 DNA: TGTGCCAGCAGTGAAAGAGGGCTGACAGGATATGGCTACACCTTC. Translated, it gives CASSERGLTGYGYTF.

The chain is built from TRBV4-3 and TRBJ2-3; TRBD2 matches 15 bases. The J segment lost 0 bases and the V segment lost 0 bases, leaving 4 bases of the junction unmatched. The CDR3 is 19 residues long. CDR1 is LGHNA, CDR2 YSLEER, per germline. CDR3 sequence: CASSQDGTSGRTSTDTQYF. The CDR3, as DNA: TGCGCCAGCAGCCAAGACGGGACTAGCGGGAGGACAAGCACAGATACGCAGTATTTT.

The CDR3 DNA sequence: TGTGCCAGTAGTGGACTCTCCTCTAGCACAGATACGCAGTATTTT. Translating it yields CASSGLSSSTDTQYF. This chain uses TRBV19 with TRBJ2-3; D perhaps matches TRBD2 (5 bases). The CDR3 is 15 amino acids. CDR1 and CDR2 from the germline V gene are LNHDA and SQIVND (reference sequence). V was pared by 5 bases and J by 0 bases, with 12 bases between.

The chain employs TRBV6-5 and TRBJ1-5; D uncertain. CDR1 is MNHEY, CDR2 SVGAGI, per germline. The CDR3 is 14 amino acids. V was trimmed by 6 bases and J by 4 bases, leaving 13 bases between them. The CDR3 loop is CASRQTGFNQPQHF. DNA for the CDR3: TGTGCCAGCAGACAAACCGGGTTTAATCAGCCCCAGCATTTT.

The chain links TRBV10-3 to TRBJ2-7, with D perhaps TRBD2 (6 bases). The CDR3 loop spans 14 amino acids. V lost 1 base, J lost 3 bases, and 10 bases lay in between. Germline V CDR1 and CDR2: ENHRY, SYGVKD. The CDR3 loop is CAISEWGEGYEQYF. The CDR3 nucleotides read TGTGCCATCAGTGAGTGGGGGGAAGGCTACGAGCAGTACTTC.

This rearrangement joins TRBV21-1 to TRBJ2-7; the D segment call TRBD1 is taken from the table without a DNA check. TRBV21-1 is classified as a pseudogene. This CDR3 region has 13 residues. The CDR3 DNA is TGTGCCAGGACGAGGGGGAATGTCTACGAGCAGTACTTC. It specifies CARTRGNVYEQYF.

V is TRBV7-3 and J is TRBJ2-3; possible D gene TRBD2, 6 bases. V shed 2 bases and J shed 0 bases, with 9 bases lying between them. The CDR3 has 15 amino acids. CDR1 is SGHTA, CDR2 FQGTGA, per germline. The CDR3 loop reads CASSLGGRSTDTQYF. The CDR3, as DNA: TGTGCCAGCAGCTTAGGGGGGAGGAGCACAGATACGCAGTATTTT.

This chain connects TRBV11-1 to TRBJ2-1; 8 nucleotides match TRBD2. With 1 base clipped from V and 8 bases from J, the junction kept 7 bases outside the gene matches. The CDR3 totals 15 residues. CDR1 is SGHAT and CDR2 is FQDESV in the germline V gene (reference sequence). In DNA, the CDR3 is TGTGCCAGCAGCTTAGGCCGGGAGGGCCCATATGAGCAGTTCTTC. It specifies CASSLGREGPYEQFF.

The chain has TRBV6-5 and TRBJ2-7; 7 bases map to TRBD1. Trimming took 5 bases from V and 0 from J; bases not matched to a gene: 4. CDR1 and CDR2 (germline): MNHEY, SVGAGI. The CDR3 runs to 14 residues. CDR3 residues: CASSRGLGSYEQYF. The CDR3 DNA reads as TGTGCCAGCAGTAGGGGGCTAGGCTCCTACGAGCAGTACTTC.

This clone showed up just once. The rearrangement joins TRBV30 to TRBJ2-7; no firm D call. The CDR3 contains 15 residues. CDR1 is GTSNPN, CDR2 SVGIG, per germline (reference sequence). V gave up 3 bases and J gave up 4 bases, with 19 bases separating them. CDR3 amino acids: CAWSSLARPSYEQYF. Written as DNA, the CDR3 is TGTGCCTGGAGCTCCCTGGCCAGGCCCTCTTACGAGCAGTACTTC.

Details on this clone: Other DNA sequences in the sample encode the same CDR3. This chain links TRBV19 with TRBJ2-1; tentatively, D is TRBD1 (5 bases). The CDR3 covers 13 residues. Trimming removed 8 bases at V and 8 bases at J, with 16 bases between. Germline V lookup: CDR1 LNHDA, CDR2 SQIVND (reference sequence). CDR3 in amino acids: CASADRGMDEQFF. CDR3 bases: TGTGCCAGTGCGGATAGGGGCATGGATGAGCAGTTCTTC.

This chain joins TRBV9 and TRBJ2-3; 7 nucleotides align to TRBD2. The length of the CDR3 is 15 residues. V lost 0 bases and J lost 3; bases outside the gene matches: 4. CDR1 is SGDLS and CDR2 is YYNGEE in the germline V gene. Written as DNA, the CDR3 is TGTGCCAGCAGCGTAGGCGGGAGAGGTACAGATACGCAGTATTTT. This translates into CASSVGGRGTDTQYF. The full variable domain, rest sourced from reference TRBV9 and TRBJ2-3, is DSGVTQTPKHLITATGQRVTLRCSPRSGDLSVYWYQQSLDQGLQFLIQYYNGEERAKGNILERFSAQQFPDLHSELNLSSLELGDSALYFCASSVGGRGTDTQYFGPGTRLTVL.

This chain links TRBV6-6 with TRBJ2-6; D call uncertain. The CDR3 spans 14 residues. V was shortened by 2 bases and J by 0 bases, with 2 bases between the two germline ends. Germline CDR1 and CDR2: MNHNY and SVGAGI (reference sequence). CDR3 DNA: TGTGCCAGCAGTTACAGCTCTGGGGCCAACGTCCTGACTTTC. Its protein is CASSYSSGANVLTF.

V and J are TRBV6-1 and TRBJ2-1; D remains unclear. The germline gives CDR1 MNHNS, CDR2 SASEGT. The CDR3 consists of 15 residues. With 3 bases removed from V and 3 bases from J, the gap between germline ends came to 12 bases. The CDR3 DNA reads TGTGCCAGCAGTGAGCGGCTTACCCTCTACAATGAGCAGTTCTTC. Translating gives CASSERLTLYNEQFF.

The table lists this clone with a few counts. The V gene is TRBV2, the J gene TRBJ1-3; 8 nucleotides line up with TRBD1. V was pared by 6 bases and J by 2 bases, with 9 bases of the junction left unmatched. CDR1 and CDR2 (germline): SNHLY, FYNNEI. The CDR3 spans 16 residues. The CDR3 region is CASSLIGTGTGNTIYF. In DNA form, the CDR3 reads TGTGCCAGCAGCCTCATTGGGACAGGAACTGGAAACACCATATATTTT.

This clone was observed once. This sequence joins TRBV30 and TRBJ1-6; D gene ambiguous. CDR1 is GTSNPN and CDR2 is SVGIG in the germline V gene (reference sequence). Trimming cost V 5 bases and J 5 bases, with 13 bases left between them. This CDR3 comprises 14 residues. Here the CDR3 reads CAWGYSRNNSPLHF. In DNA form, the CDR3 reads TGTGCCTGGGGCTACAGTAGAAATAATTCACCCCTCCACTTT.

This clone was detected only once. This chain connects TRBV29-1 to TRBJ2-1; TRBD1 matches 9 bases. The germline V gene has CDR1 SQVTM and CDR2 ANQGSEA. The CDR3 is 13 amino acids. The V segment lost 7 bases and the J segment 3 bases; nucleotides outside the gene matches: 4. CDR3 sequence (DNA): TGCAGCGCTCCGGGACAGGGCTACAATGAGCAGTTCTTC. It encodes CSAPGQGYNEQFF.

V usage is TRBV19 and J usage is TRBJ2-3, with 9 nucleotides matching TRBD1. V trimming: 3 bases; J trimming: 3 bases; junction bases outside the gene matches: 1. Germline-derived CDR1 and CDR2 are LNHDA and SQIVND (reference sequence). The CDR3 has 14 residues. The CDR3 region has the DNA TGTGCCAGTAGTATGGGGACAGGGACAGATACGCAGTATTTT. Translating it yields CASSMGTGTDTQYF.